This T cell receptor beta chain was recovered during a study of response to subunit inactivated influenza vaccine. The CDR3 consists of 15 residues. CDR1 and CDR2 (germline): MNHNS, SASEGT. Trimming took 8 bases from V and 0 from J; bases not matched to a gene: 8. Comments on this clonotype: Its antigen is not identified.

General study results and limits: Authors suggested seasonal influenza vaccinations each recruit few new T cells.

TCRdb reprocessed the RT-PCR reads with MiXCR, giving one entry per CDR3 protein. This sample has 500,000 or so distinct CDR3 sequences, with approximately 9.9% found just once. The J gene is TRBJ2-5, the V gene TRBV6-1; 8 nucleotides line up with TRBD2. The input for sequencing was PBMCs from blood, taken around seven weeks after vaccination. This TCR was recovered from a man aged 50 to 60 who received an inactivated influenza vaccine. Written as DNA, the CDR3 is TGTGCCAGCTGGGAAGCGGGAGACTACCAAGAGACCCAGTACTTC. As protein: CASWEAGDYQETQYF.